One sample yielded the 6 T cell receptor beta chains listed below, sequenced in a study of shared T cell receptors in the human thymus. This table comes from immunoSEQ multiplex PCR, and its TCRdb copy is limited to in-frame clones, with some not included. The data show under 700,000 clones, with about 80% seen just once and 0.013% held by the top ten. A further study also used this sample, focusing on human thymus T cells.

The sequenced sample was thymocytes. The receptors were gathered from a boy in the first two years of life with a congenital heart defect.

The rearrangement links TRBV21-1 to TRBJ2-3; no check of the table's D call, TRBD2, against the DNA was made. TRBV21-1 is classified as a pseudogene. CDR3 length: 21 residues. The CDR3 reads CASSKRGRLAGDGGYTDTQYF. CDR3 DNA sequence: TGTGCCAGCAGCAAAAGGGGCAGACTAGCGGGAGACGGGGGGTACACAGATACGCAGTATTTT.

The rearrangement links TRBV25-1 to TRBJ2-1; D possibly corresponds to TRBD2 (6 bases). V gave up 5 bases and J gave up 2 bases, with 10 bases separating them. CDR3 length: 14 residues. The germline V gene has CDR1 MGHDK and CDR2 SYGVNS. In nucleotides, the CDR3 is TGTGCCAGCAGTCGGGGGACCGCCTACAATGAGCAGTTCTTC. It yields the protein CASSRGTAYNEQFF.

This clone has a handful of counts. The CDR3 nucleotides are TGTGCCAGCAGTCCGACAGGGAGCGAAAAACTGTTTTTT. This gives the protein CASSPTGSEKLFF. The chain recombines TRBV28 with TRBJ1-4; 7 bases fit TRBD1. The CDR3 runs 13 residues. Germline loops: CDR1 MDHEN, CDR2 SYDVKM. The V segment lost 5 bases and the J segment 8 bases; nucleotides outside the gene matches: 5.

This chain joins TRBV4-1 and TRBJ2-1; D ambiguous. This CDR3 contains 14 residues. The germline CDR1 and CDR2 sequences are MGHRA and YSYEKL. V lost 0 bases to trimming and J lost 8 bases, with 11 bases between them. This CDR3 reads CASSQDQVQDEQFF. The CDR3 DNA sequence: TGCGCCAGCAGCCAAGACCAAGTACAAGATGAGCAGTTCTTC.

V is TRBV7-9 and J is TRBJ2-2; D is possibly TRBD2 (5 bases). The CDR3 has 16 residues. Germline values: CDR1 SEHNR, CDR2 FQNEAQ (reference sequence). V was clipped by 3 bases and J by 3 bases, with 14 bases between them. CDR3 bases: TGTGCCAGCAGCTTTGCCGTTAGCGCGGACACCGGGGAGCTGTTTTTT. It encodes CASSFAVSADTGELFF. The whole variable domain, filled in from reference TRBV7-9 and TRBJ2-2, reads DTGVSQNPRHKITKRGQNVTFRCDPISEHNRLYWYRQTLGQGPEFLTYFQNEAQLEKSRLLSDRFSAERPKGSFSTLEIQRTEQGDSAMYLCASSFAVSADTGELFFGEGSRLTVL.

The rearrangement joins TRBV27 to TRBJ2-6, with TRBD2 as a possible D gene (5 bases). Trimming took 2 bases from V and 0 from J, leaving 29 bases between them. The CDR3 consists of 23 residues. Germline CDR1 reads MNHEY; CDR2 reads SMNVEV (reference sequence). The CDR3 loop is CASSLAGATASAGPTSGANVLTF. The CDR3 bases are TGTGCCAGCAGTTTAGCAGGCGCGACGGCCTCCGCGGGTCCCACCTCTGGGGCCAACGTCCTGACTTTC.